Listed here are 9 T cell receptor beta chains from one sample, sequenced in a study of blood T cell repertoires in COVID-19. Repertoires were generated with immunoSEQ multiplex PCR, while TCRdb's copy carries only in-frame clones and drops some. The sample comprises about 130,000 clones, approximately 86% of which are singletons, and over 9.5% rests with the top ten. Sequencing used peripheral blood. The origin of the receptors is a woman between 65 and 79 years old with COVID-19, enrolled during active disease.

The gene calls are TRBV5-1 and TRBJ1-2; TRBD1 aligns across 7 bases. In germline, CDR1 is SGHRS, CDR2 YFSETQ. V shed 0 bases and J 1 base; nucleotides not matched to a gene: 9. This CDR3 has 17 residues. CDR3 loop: CASSLVTGFDSNYGYTF. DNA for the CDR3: TGCGCCAGCAGCTTGGTGACAGGGTTTGACAGTAACTATGGCTACACCTTC.

The CDR3 here is CASSSRGKQGGGQETQYF. The DNA of the CDR3 is TGTGCCAGCAGTTCGCGCGGGAAACAGGGAGGGGGGCAAGAGACCCAGTACTTC. The chain uses TRBV28 and TRBJ2-5; TRBD2 is a possible D gene (7 bases). Germline V CDR1 and CDR2: MDHEN, SYDVKM. The ends were cut back, 4 bases at V and 2 bases at J, with 23 bases in the middle. The CDR3 runs 18 residues.

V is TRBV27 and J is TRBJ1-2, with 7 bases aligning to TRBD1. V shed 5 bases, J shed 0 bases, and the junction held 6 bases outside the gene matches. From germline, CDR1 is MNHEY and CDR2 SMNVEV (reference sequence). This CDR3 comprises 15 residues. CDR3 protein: CASSRSGQTNYGYTF. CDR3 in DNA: TGTGCCAGCAGTCGCTCGGGACAGACTAACTATGGCTACACCTTC.

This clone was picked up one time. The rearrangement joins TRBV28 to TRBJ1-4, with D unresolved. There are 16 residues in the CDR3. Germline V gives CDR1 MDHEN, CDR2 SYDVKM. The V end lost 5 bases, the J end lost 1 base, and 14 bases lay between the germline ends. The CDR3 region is CASSGAYTRTNEKLFF. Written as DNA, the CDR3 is TGTGCCAGCAGTGGAGCATATACCCGAACTAATGAAAAACTGTTTTTT. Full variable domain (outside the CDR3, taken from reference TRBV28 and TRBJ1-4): DVKVTQSSRYLVKRTGEKVFLECVQDMDHENMFWYRQDPGLGLRLIYFSYDVKMKEKGDIPEGYSVSREKKERFSLILESASTNQTSMYLCASSGAYTRTNEKLFFGSGTQLSVL.

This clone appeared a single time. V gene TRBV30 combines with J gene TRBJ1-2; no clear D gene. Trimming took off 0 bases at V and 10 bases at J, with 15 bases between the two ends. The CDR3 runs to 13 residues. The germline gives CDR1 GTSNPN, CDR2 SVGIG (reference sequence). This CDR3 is CAWSVPGGRDYTF. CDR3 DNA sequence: TGTGCCTGGAGTGTACCAGGAGGACGAGACTACACCTTC.

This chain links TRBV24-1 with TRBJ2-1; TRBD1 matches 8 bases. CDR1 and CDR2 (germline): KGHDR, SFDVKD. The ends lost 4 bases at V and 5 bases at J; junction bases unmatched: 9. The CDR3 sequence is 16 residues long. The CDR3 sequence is CATSDPTGATDNEQFF. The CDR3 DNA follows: TGTGCCACCAGTGACCCGACAGGGGCCACTGACAATGAGCAGTTCTTC.

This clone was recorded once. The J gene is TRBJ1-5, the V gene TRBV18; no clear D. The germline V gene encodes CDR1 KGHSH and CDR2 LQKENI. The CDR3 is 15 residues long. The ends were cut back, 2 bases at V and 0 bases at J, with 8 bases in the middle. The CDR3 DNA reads TGTGCCAGCTCACCAGGGCTTTATAGCAATCAGCCCCAGCATTTT. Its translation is CASSPGLYSNQPQHF.

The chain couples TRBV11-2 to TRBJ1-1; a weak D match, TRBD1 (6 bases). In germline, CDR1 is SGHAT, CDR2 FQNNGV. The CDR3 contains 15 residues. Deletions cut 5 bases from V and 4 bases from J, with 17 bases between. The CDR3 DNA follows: TGTGCCAGCAGCCCCCCCGGCGGGGGCTTCACTGAAGCTTTCTTT. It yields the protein CASSPPGGGFTEAFF.

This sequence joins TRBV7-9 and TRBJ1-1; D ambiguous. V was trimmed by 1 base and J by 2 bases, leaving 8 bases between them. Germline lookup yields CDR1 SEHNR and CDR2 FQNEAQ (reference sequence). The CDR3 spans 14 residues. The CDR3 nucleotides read TGTGCCAGCAGCTTAGAGGCGGAAAACACTGAAGCTTTCTTT. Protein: CASSLEAENTEAFF.